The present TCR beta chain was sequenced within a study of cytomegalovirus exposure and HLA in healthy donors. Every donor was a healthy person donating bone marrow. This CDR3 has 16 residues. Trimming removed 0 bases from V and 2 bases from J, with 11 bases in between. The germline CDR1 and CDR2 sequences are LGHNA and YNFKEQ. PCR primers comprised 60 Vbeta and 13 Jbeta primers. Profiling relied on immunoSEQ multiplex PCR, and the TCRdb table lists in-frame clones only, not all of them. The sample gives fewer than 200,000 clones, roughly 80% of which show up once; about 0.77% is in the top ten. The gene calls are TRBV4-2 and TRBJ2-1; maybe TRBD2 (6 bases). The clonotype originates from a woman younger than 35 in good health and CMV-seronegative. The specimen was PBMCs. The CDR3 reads CASSQDDASAYNEQFF. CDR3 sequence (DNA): TGTGCCAGCAGCCAAGATGATGCTAGCGCCTACAATGAGCAGTTCTTC.